This note documents a single T cell receptor (beta chain) sequence. Its antigen is still unknown. No base quality information exists; no much larger clone differs at one position. This entry comes from a study of siplizumab effects on memory and regulatory T cells (dated by TCRdb to the late 2010s). The study in broad terms: The effect of the anti-CD2 antibody siplizumab on alloreactive T-cell subsets was examined in allogeneic mixed lymphocyte reactions constructed from human PBMCs.

The investigation overall reported the following: The cumulative frequency of alloreactive sequences that could be traced back to unstimulated CD4+ memory T cells was significantly reduced by siplizumab. Among mappable alloreactive CD4+ clones, the Treg-derived fraction averaged approximately 69% with siplizumab versus about 27% in control reactions. Greater diversity appeared to be present in unstimulated naive T cells than in memory T cells, and a substantial contribution to the alloresponse seemed to be made by naive cells. For roughly 75-95% of proliferating CD4+ or CD8+ clones, no naive or memory phenotype could be assigned. The suppressive function of proliferating Tregs from siplizumab cultures was not functionally confirmed. Because sequences below about 10^-5 frequency were poorly captured, only a minor fraction of alloreactive clones could be mapped to unstimulated subsets.

Sorted unstimulated T cells and proliferating T cells recovered from mixed lymphocyte reactions underwent TCRbeta CDR3 sequencing. Fresh whole blood from nine to eleven HLA-typed healthy donors served as the source for isolating PBMCs. The library relied on the immunoSEQ multiplex PCR assay. Roughly 10^5 TCR templates per sample were assayed on the deep sequencing platform. Genomic DNA extracted from sorted T cells was used for TCRbeta CDR3 sequencing. Per the authors' processing: The R programming language was used for clonal analysis of the TCRbeta CDR3 data. Alloreactive CD4+ and CD8+ clones were identified by comparing unstimulated samples to CFSE-low samples taken after the reaction. Alloreactive CD4+ clones were assigned to regulatory or non-regulatory origin by matching sequences to sorted unstimulated Treg and non-Treg repertoires. As stored in TCRdb, this immuneACCESS dataset retains in-frame rearrangements with V and J assigned. A fraction of the clones does not appear; measured against another copy, unresolved V genes explain less than half of the discrepancy, and the remainder lacks a known reason. That table is the source of V, J and clone size, and D and trimming were worked out from the DNA. For this sample there are around 78,000 clones; roughly nine tenths appear just once. Of the sample, approximately 30% is held by the ten largest clones.

V gives up 6 bases and J gives up 8 bases, and the segment between their germline ends measures 23 bases. Taken from cysteine to phenylalanine, the CDR3 has 16 residues. CDR3 DNA only is kept here, 48 bases in frame from base 1. From the germline V gene, CDR1 is MGHRA and CDR2 is YSYEKL. Here the chain combines TRBV4-1 and TRBJ2-1; no D gene is confidently identified. The receptor was isolated from a human donor in good health. Sequencing was performed on CD8+ T cells sorted from blood. CDR3 reads: CASSPSESGFGYEQFF. The nucleotides are TGCGCCAGCAGTCCAAGTGAGTCGGGCTTTGGATATGAGCAGTTCTTC.